These 25 T cell receptor beta chains share one sample of origin, sequenced in a study of T cell responses to AZD1222 COVID-19 vaccine. Method: immunoSEQ multiplex PCR; TCRdb's copy keeps in-frame clones and lacks some. The sample consists of over 40,000 clones, 83% of them appearing once. Material: peripheral blood, obtained on day 0 of AZD1222 vaccination. These receptor sequences come from an adult in good health.

The chain couples TRBV5-1 to TRBJ2-7; the D call may be TRBD1 or TRBD2 (5 bases each). Germline CDR1 is SGHRS and CDR2 is YFSETQ. The CDR3 is made up of 14 amino acids. V lost 4 bases, J lost 4 bases, and 15 bases lay in between. The CDR3 DNA reads as TGCGCCAGCAGCCCCCTGGGGGAGCCGTACGAGCAGTACTTC. Amino acid sequence: CASSPLGEPYEQYF.

The J gene is TRBJ1-5, the V gene TRBV6-6; 8 nucleotides agree with TRBD1. The CDR3 spans 15 residues. J lost 1 base, V lost 4 bases, and 3 bases had no gene match. The germline CDR1 and CDR2 sequences are MNHNY and SVGAGI (reference sequence). CDR3 protein: CASSSRQGSNQPQHF. The CDR3 region has the DNA TGTGCCAGCAGTTCGAGACAGGGGAGCAATCAGCCCCAGCATTTT.

This rearrangement joins TRBV15 to TRBJ1-6, with D tentatively TRBD1 (5 bases). CDR3 length equals 14 residues. Trimming took 1 base from V and 8 from J, leaving 9 bases between them. Germline V CDR1 and CDR2: LNHNV, YYDKDF (reference sequence). CDR3 in DNA: TGTGCCACCAGCAGAGGGGGCCGGGATTCACCCCTCCACTTT. It encodes CATSRGGRDSPLHF. Based on the CDR3 plus reference TRBV15 and TRBJ1-6, the full variable domain is DAMVIQNPRYQVTQFGKPVTLSCSQTLNHNVMYWYQQKSSQAPKLLFHYYDKDFNNEADTPDNFQSRRPNTSFCFLDIRSPGLGDTAMYLCATSRGGRDSPLHFGNGTRLTVT.

V usage is TRBV11-1 and J usage is TRBJ2-3; 11 bases line up with TRBD2. Germline CDR1 is SGHAT and CDR2 is FQDESV (reference sequence). V lost 8 bases and J lost 4; bases outside the gene matches: 8. The CDR3 has 15 residues. The CDR3 is CASAKGLAAPDTQYF. The CDR3 DNA reads as TGTGCCAGCGCCAAGGGACTAGCGGCACCAGATACGCAGTATTTT.

This chain joins TRBV19 and TRBJ2-1, with TRBD2 matching 13 bases. Germline V gene lookup returns CDR1 LNHDA and CDR2 SQIVND (reference sequence). The CDR3 runs 15 residues. With 4 bases clipped from V and 7 bases from J, the junction kept 4 bases outside the gene matches. The CDR3 loop reads CASSTPTSGGNEQFF. The CDR3 DNA sequence: TGTGCCAGTAGTACCCCGACTAGCGGGGGGAATGAGCAGTTCTTC.

This chain uses TRBV19 with TRBJ2-3, with no clear D. Germline loops: CDR1 LNHDA, CDR2 SQIVND (reference sequence). The CDR3 totals 12 residues. Trimming took 4 bases from V and 5 from J, leaving 7 bases between them. DNA for the CDR3: TGTGCCAGTAGTACGGAGCTAGATACGCAGTATTTT. Its translation is CASSTELDTQYF.

This clone was observed a handful of times. The chain recombines TRBV11-3 with TRBJ1-1, with D uncertain. Germline loops: CDR1 SGHNT, CDR2 YENEEA. Trimming pared 6 bases from V and 5 bases from J, leaving 19 bases between. The CDR3 sequence is 15 residues long. The CDR3 loop is CASSHGWQGRTEAFF. The CDR3 nucleotides read TGTGCCAGCAGTCATGGATGGCAAGGTAGGACTGAAGCTTTCTTT.

This clone was seen just once. The chain combines TRBV3-1 (or the pseudogene TRBV3-2) with TRBJ2-5; D perhaps matches TRBD1 (6 bases). V was pared by 1 base and J by 0 bases, with 12 bases between. The germline V gene has CDR1 LGHDT and CDR2 YNNKEL (reference sequence). The CDR3 is 16 residues long. The CDR3 sequence is CASSQGVWTDQETQYF. The CDR3, as DNA: TGTGCCAGCAGCCAAGGGGTATGGACAGACCAAGAGACCCAGTACTTC.

The chain uses TRBV6-5 and TRBJ2-5; 13 nucleotides agree with TRBD2. V lost 7 bases, J lost 5 bases, and 4 bases stayed unmatched. The CDR3 runs to 14 residues. CDR1 and CDR2 from the germline V gene are MNHEY and SVGAGI. CDR3 nucleotides: TGTGCCAGCAAAGGACTAGCGGGAGTGGAGACCCAGTACTTC. Protein product: CASKGLAGVETQYF.

This clone was recorded a few times. V gene TRBV2 combines with J gene TRBJ2-5; D may be TRBD2 (6 bases). Trimming shortened V by 4 bases and J by 5 bases, and 14 bases separated the two germline ends. Germline V gene lookup returns CDR1 SNHLY and CDR2 FYNNEI. This CDR3 is built from 14 residues. The CDR3 DNA reads TGTGCCAGCAGTGGGGTGGGAGGCTACGAGACCCAGTACTTC. Its protein is CASSGVGGYETQYF.

This clone has a handful of counts. The V call is TRBV5-1, the J call TRBJ2-1; D not certain. The CDR3 extends over 14 amino acids. V lost 0 bases to trimming and J lost 2 bases, with 6 bases between them. In germline, CDR1 is SGHRS, CDR2 YFSETQ. CDR3 amino acids: CASSLGQAYNEQFF. Written as DNA, the CDR3 is TGCGCCAGCAGCTTGGGACAAGCCTACAATGAGCAGTTCTTC.

The chain recombines TRBV28 with TRBJ2-3; perhaps TRBD1 as D (6 bases). Between the trimmed V and J ends, which lost 4 bases and 1 base, there was a span of 15 bases. Germline assignment: CDR1 MDHEN and CDR2 SYDVKM. The CDR3 covers 16 residues. The CDR3 region has the DNA TGTGCCAGCAGTTCTCAGTTCAGGACAGGCACAGATACGCAGTATTTT. This gives the protein CASSSQFRTGTDTQYF.

This clone was recorded only once. The chain recombines TRBV30 with TRBJ2-2, with a weak D call TRBD1 (6 bases). CDR1 and CDR2 (germline): GTSNPN, SVGIG (reference sequence). The CDR3 extends over 17 amino acids. The V end was cut by 2 bases, the J end by 2 bases, with 18 bases between. CDR3 amino acids: CAWSSTRPDRNTGELFF. DNA of the CDR3: TGTGCCTGGAGTTCCACCCGCCCGGACAGAAACACCGGGGAGCTGTTTTTT.

The CDR3 DNA reads as TGTGCCAGCAGCTTAAATCTAATGGAGACCCAGTACTTC. Protein: CASSLNLMETQYF. The V and J genes are TRBV7-3 and TRBJ2-5; D gene uncertain. The CDR3 sequence is 13 residues long. Germline loops: CDR1 SGHTA, CDR2 FQGTGA. V shed 1 base and J shed 5 bases, with 8 bases lying between them.

V gene TRBV19 combines with J gene TRBJ2-7; D is ambiguous. CDR3 length equals 13 residues. Per the germline V gene, CDR1 is LNHDA and CDR2 is SQIVND (reference sequence). The V gene lost 1 base and the J gene lost 6 bases, with 10 bases spanning the gap. The CDR3 here is CASSIGEGREQYF. CDR3 nucleotide sequence: TGTGCCAGTAGTATAGGAGAAGGGCGCGAGCAGTACTTC.

The rearrangement joins TRBV5-1 to TRBJ2-1; tentative D call: TRBD2 (5 bases). CDR3 length equals 16 residues. V lost 4 bases and J lost 2, with 16 bases in between. Per the germline V gene, CDR1 is SGHRS and CDR2 is YFSETQ. The CDR3 protein is CASSLLAGSAYNEQFF. CDR3 nucleotide sequence: TGCGCCAGCAGCCTCTTGGCGGGTTCGGCCTACAATGAGCAGTTCTTC.

The chain links TRBV6-5 to TRBJ2-7; 7 bases align to TRBD2. The germline CDR1 and CDR2 sequences are MNHEY and SVGAGI. The ends lost 11 bases at V and 4 bases at J; junction bases unmatched: 17. This CDR3 comprises 15 residues. The CDR3 nucleotides are TGTGCCGCAACGGGTGGGACGGGGGGTAGATACGAGCAGTACTTC. Residues: CAATGGTGGRYEQYF.

The gene calls are TRBV7-9 and TRBJ2-2; D gene ambiguous. CDR1 is SEHNR and CDR2 is FQNEAQ in the germline V gene (reference sequence). This CDR3 spans 13 amino acids. The V end lost 3 bases, the J end lost 4 bases, and 6 bases lay between the germline ends. CDR3 sequence (DNA): TGTGCCAGCAGCTTTGCCCTCACCGGGGAGCTGTTTTTT. Amino acid sequence: CASSFALTGELFF. The entire variable domain, with the rest obtained from reference TRBV7-9 and TRBJ2-2, is as follows: DTGVSQNPRHKITKRGQNVTFRCDPISEHNRLYWYRQTLGQGPEFLTYFQNEAQLEKSRLLSDRFSAERPKGSFSTLEIQRTEQGDSAMYLCASSFALTGELFFGEGSRLTVL.

The gene calls are TRBV2 and TRBJ2-3; D not resolved. The ends were cut back, 1 base at V and 1 base at J, with 6 bases in the middle. Germline-derived CDR1 and CDR2 are SNHLY and FYNNEI. The CDR3 is 14 residues long. CDR3 sequence reads: CASSEEKGTDTQYF. CDR3 nucleotides: TGTGCCAGCAGTGAAGAAAAGGGCACAGATACGCAGTATTTT.

The genes are TRBV18 and TRBJ2-7; D call uncertain. This CDR3 spans 16 amino acids. Germline values: CDR1 KGHSH, CDR2 LQKENI. The V end lost 3 bases, the J end lost 1 base, and 16 bases lay between the germline ends. CDR3 in DNA: TGTGCCAGCTCACCGGCAGTCCGTAAGGTGTCCTACGAGCAGTACTTC. Its protein product is CASSPAVRKVSYEQYF.

The chain combines TRBV6-5 with TRBJ2-5; perhaps D is TRBD1 or TRBD2 (5 bases each). V lost 5 bases and J lost 0, with 10 bases in between. The CDR3 loop spans 14 amino acids. Germline loops: CDR1 MNHEY, CDR2 SVGAGI. CDR3 sequence reads: CASSRGLDQETQYF. CDR3 coding DNA: TGTGCCAGCAGTCGGGGCCTTGACCAAGAGACCCAGTACTTC.

V is TRBV7-9 and J is TRBJ1-1; no firm D call. The CDR3 extends over 14 amino acids. Trimming removed 0 bases at V and 4 bases at J, with 9 bases between. Looked up from germline, CDR1 is SEHNR and CDR2 is FQNEAQ (reference sequence). The CDR3 DNA follows: TGTGCCAGCAGCTTAGCGCGGGGAGGCACTGAAGCTTTCTTT. It translates to CASSLARGGTEAFF.

With regard to this clone: Its ends do not fully match the called genes, so a read error is possible. The chain combines TRBV24-1 with TRBJ2-5; D is perhaps TRBD1 or TRBD2 (6 bases each). Germline CDR1 is KGHDR and CDR2 is SFDVKD. The CDR3 sequence is 15 residues long. The CDR3 sequence is CATSGLVGGRETQYF. DNA for the CDR3: TGTGCCACCAGTGGTTTGGTGGGGGGCCGAGAGACCCAGTACTTC.

The chain uses TRBV5-6 and TRBJ2-5; TRBD2 is a possible D gene (6 bases). Trimming pared 4 bases from V and 4 bases from J, leaving 23 bases between. CDR1 and CDR2 from the germline V gene are SGHDT and YYEEEE. The CDR3 extends over 17 amino acids. The CDR3 loop reads CASSPGLNTYRGETQYF. DNA of the CDR3: TGTGCCAGCAGCCCGGGACTGAACACGTACCGGGGAGAGACCCAGTACTTC.

The chain couples TRBV3-1 (or the pseudogene TRBV3-2) to TRBJ2-1; no reliable D call. The CDR3 is 16 amino acids. Trimming pared 3 bases from V and 0 bases from J, leaving 12 bases between. CDR1 is LGHDT and CDR2 is YNNKEL in the germline V gene (reference sequence). The CDR3 spells CASSQVRPSSYNEQFF. In nucleotides, the CDR3 is TGTGCCAGCAGCCAGGTTAGGCCTAGCTCCTACAATGAGCAGTTCTTC.